This TCR beta chain emerged from a study of blood T cell repertoires in COVID-19. Background on the study: Italy, Spain and the United States were the sources of the convalescent and acute COVID-19 samples. Sample material is recorded as cDNA or gDNA derived from T cells, B-cell-depleted T cells, or PBMCs.

Source study methods: Amplification of reference gene primers was used by the study to estimate nucleated cell counts. TCRdb's table, derived via immunoSEQ multiplex PCR, lists solely in-frame clones and lacks some. For V, J and clone size, that table is used; D and trimming come from the DNA. The table shows 110,000 or so clones, with around nine tenths occurring only once. Trimming removed 4 bases from V and 9 bases from J; junction bases left unmatched: 11. CDR1 SGHNT and CDR2 YYREEE come from the germline V gene (reference sequence). CDR3 size: 16 residues. The receptor was derived from a woman in her 70s who had recovered from COVID-19. This chain uses TRBV5-4 with TRBJ2-1; 12 bases align to TRBD2. The sequencing sample was made of peripheral blood. The CDR3 is CASSLRTSGKVGEQFF. The CDR3 DNA reads as TGTGCCAGCAGCCTAAGGACTAGCGGGAAAGTGGGTGAGCAGTTCTTC. Based on the CDR3 plus reference TRBV5-4 and TRBJ2-1, the full variable domain is ETGVTQSPTHLIKTRGQQVTLRCSSQSGHNTVSWYQQALGQGPQFIFQYYREEENGRGNFPPRFSGLQFPNYSSELNVNALELDDSALYLCASSLRTSGKVGEQFFGPGTRLTVL.